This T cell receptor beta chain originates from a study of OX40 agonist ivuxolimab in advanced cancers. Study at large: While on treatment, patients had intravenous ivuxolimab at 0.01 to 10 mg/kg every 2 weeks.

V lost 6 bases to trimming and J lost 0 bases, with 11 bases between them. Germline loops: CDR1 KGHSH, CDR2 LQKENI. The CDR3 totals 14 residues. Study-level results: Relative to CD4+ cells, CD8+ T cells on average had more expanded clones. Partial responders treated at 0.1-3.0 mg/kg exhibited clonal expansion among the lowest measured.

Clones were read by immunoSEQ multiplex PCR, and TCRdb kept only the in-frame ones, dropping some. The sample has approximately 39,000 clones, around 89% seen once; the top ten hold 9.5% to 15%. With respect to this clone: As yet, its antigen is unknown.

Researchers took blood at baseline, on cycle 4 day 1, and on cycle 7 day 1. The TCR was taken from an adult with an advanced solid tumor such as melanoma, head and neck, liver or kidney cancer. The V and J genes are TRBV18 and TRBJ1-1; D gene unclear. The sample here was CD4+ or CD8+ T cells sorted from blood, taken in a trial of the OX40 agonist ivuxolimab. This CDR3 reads CASSGGPLNTEAFF. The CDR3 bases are TGTGCCAGCTCGGGAGGACCATTGAACACTGAAGCTTTCTTT.